The 19 T cell receptor beta chains below come from one sample, sequenced in a study of cytomegalovirus exposure and HLA in healthy donors (dated by TCRdb to 2016 to 2017). Library generation was performed with the immunoSEQ multiplex PCR assay. The multiplex PCR relied on a mix of 60 forward primers for TCR Vbeta segments and 13 reverse primers for TCR Jbeta segments. Imported from immuneACCESS, the table was reduced by TCRdb to in-frame sequences with V and J called. These copies leave out some clones; in studies compared against another copy, an unresolved V gene accounts for under half, and the cause of the remainder is not known. The sample data list roughly 76,000 clones, and roughly 88% of these were observed just once. Jointly, the top ten make up roughly 2% of the sample. The sequenced sample was PBMCs. The receptors originated from a woman younger than 45 in good health and CMV-seronegative.

A few counts support this clone. The chain employs TRBV4-3 and TRBJ1-4; TRBD1 agrees at 7 bases. CDR3 length: 16 amino acids. The germline V gene encodes CDR1 LGHNA and CDR2 YSLEER. The J segment lost 7 bases and the V segment lost 0 bases, leaving 8 bases of the junction unmatched. CDR3 protein: CASSQEGTEDGEKLFF. The CDR3, as DNA: TGCGCCAGCAGCCAAGAAGGGACAGAGGACGGTGAAAAACTGTTTTTT.

The rearrangement links TRBV5-1 to TRBJ2-7; weak D call: TRBD1 (6 bases). CDR1 is SGHRS, CDR2 YFSETQ, per germline. The CDR3 extends over 12 amino acids. V was pared by 5 bases and J by 3 bases, with 9 bases between. The CDR3 DNA is TGCGCCAGCAGTATAGGGGGCTACGAGCAGTACTTC. This encodes CASSIGGYEQYF.

This chain uses TRBV9 with TRBJ2-1; 9 bases map to TRBD2. V gave up 3 bases and J gave up 7 bases; unmatched junction bases: 11. The CDR3 runs 16 residues. Germline CDR1 reads SGDLS; CDR2 reads YYNGEE. CDR3 protein: CASSDPGLAGRNEQFF. CDR3 sequence (DNA): TGTGCCAGCAGCGATCCCGGGCTAGCGGGAAGGAATGAGCAGTTCTTC.

This chain uses TRBV18 with TRBJ2-6, with 8 bases fitting TRBD1. The germline V gene has CDR1 KGHSH and CDR2 LQKENI. This CDR3 spans 18 amino acids. V shed 1 base and J 2 bases; nucleotides not matched to a gene: 7. This CDR3 is CASSPRTGSGAGANVLTF. CDR3 DNA sequence: TGTGCCAGCTCACCACGGACAGGGAGCGGTGCTGGGGCCAACGTCCTGACTTTC.

The CDR3 reads CASSQDSNKQFF. Here the CDR3 DNA reads TGTGCCAGCAGCCAAGACTCCAACAAGCAGTTCTTC. The V gene is TRBV4-2, the J gene TRBJ2-1; D not certain. The CDR3 spans 12 residues. The germline gives CDR1 LGHNA, CDR2 YNFKEQ. V lost 0 bases to trimming and J lost 11 bases, with 8 bases between them.

The gene calls are TRBV11-3 and TRBJ2-7; a possible D gene is TRBD1 (6 bases). Germline V lookup: CDR1 SGHNT, CDR2 YENEEA. V gave up 7 bases and J gave up 6 bases, with 22 bases separating them. This CDR3 comprises 15 residues. The CDR3 is CASTTRDQAGAEQYF. Written as DNA, the CDR3 is TGTGCCAGCACCACGAGGGACCAGGCAGGGGCCGAGCAGTACTTC.

This chain connects TRBV4-1 to TRBJ2-3; D not certain. The CDR3 spans 15 residues. Between the trimmed V and J ends, which lost 2 bases and 4 bases, there was a span of 13 bases. The V gene's germline CDR1 is MGHRA and CDR2 YSYEKL. The CDR3 reads CASSQTRNPPDTQYF. CDR3 coding DNA: TGCGCCAGCAGCCAAACCAGGAACCCACCAGATACGCAGTATTTT.

On this clone: Because it lacks the conserved phenylalanine or tryptophan at the end, this CDR3 is likely a read error. V and J are TRBV5-1 and TRBJ1-1; D is undetermined. Deletions cut 2 bases from V and 3 bases from J, with 20 bases between. The CDR3 contains 17 residues. Germline CDR1 SGHRS, CDR2 YFSETQ. The CDR3 region has the DNA TGCGCCAGCAGCTTCCGGGAGCTTGTCTTCGTCGACACTGAAGCTTTCCTT. Its protein is CASSFRELVFVDTEAFL.

This clone was found a few times. The V and J genes are TRBV7-9 and TRBJ1-2, with D hard to call. V was clipped by 2 bases and J by 1 base, with 5 bases between them. There are 13 residues in the CDR3. From germline, CDR1 is SEHNR and CDR2 FQNEAQ (reference sequence). The CDR3 bases are TGTGCCAGCAGCTTACAACTTAACTATGGCTACACCTTC. This sequence encodes CASSLQLNYGYTF.

The chain links TRBV29-1 to TRBJ2-1; 7 bases fit TRBD1. Germline CDR1 and CDR2: SQVTM and ANQGSEA. This CDR3 contains 13 residues. The V segment lost 7 bases and the J segment 3 bases; nucleotides outside the gene matches: 6. CDR3 DNA sequence: TGCAGCGGCCGGGACAGACACTACAATGAGCAGTTCTTC. It is translated as CSGRDRHYNEQFF.

The rearrangement links TRBV27 to TRBJ2-5, with D unclear. CDR3 length: 12 residues. From germline, CDR1 is MNHEY and CDR2 SMNVEV (reference sequence). V was clipped by 5 bases and J by 1 base, with 5 bases between them. The CDR3 loop reads CASSPIQETQYF. CDR3 sequence (DNA): TGTGCCAGCAGTCCCATCCAAGAGACCCAGTACTTC.

Only one count was recorded for this clone. This rearrangement joins TRBV21-1 to TRBJ2-7; the table's D gene call, TRBD1, was not cross checked with the DNA. TRBV21-1 is marked as a pseudogene. The CDR3 has 15 residues. CDR3 sequence reads: CASSTPGTDSYEQYF. The CDR3 DNA reads TGTGCCAGCAGCACGCCAGGGACAGACTCCTACGAGCAGTACTTC.

Remarks on this clone: At one boundary the junction diverges from the germline segment, which might be a read error. This chain connects TRBV7-9 to TRBJ1-4; TRBD1 matches at 10 bases. CDR1 is SEHNR and CDR2 is FQNEAQ in the germline V gene (reference sequence). The length of the CDR3 is 15 residues. The CDR3 DNA follows: TGTTCCAGCAGCCCCGGGACAGGGGATAGTGAAAAACTGTTTTTT. Its protein product is CSSSPGTGDSEKLFF. The full variable domain, its missing parts supplied by reference TRBV7-9 and TRBJ1-4, is DTGVSQNPRHKITKRGQNVTFRCDPISEHNRLYWYRQTLGQGPEFLTYFQNEAQLEKSRLLSDRFSAERPKGSFSTLEIQRTEQGDSAMYLCSSSPGTGDSEKLFFGSGTQLSVL.

The DNA for the CDR3 is TGCGCCAGCAGCTGGGACTCCTACATCCCAGATACGCAGTATTTT. This translates into CASSWDSYIPDTQYF. The chain employs TRBV5-1 and TRBJ2-3; D is possibly TRBD2 (6 bases). Germline V gene lookup returns CDR1 SGHRS and CDR2 YFSETQ. This CDR3 contains 15 residues. With 3 bases removed from V and 4 bases from J, the gap between germline ends came to 15 bases.

V is TRBV6-5 and J is TRBJ1-2, with 9 bases lining up with TRBD1. Trimming took 5 bases from V and 6 from J; bases not matched to a gene: 7. The germline V gene encodes CDR1 MNHEY and CDR2 SVGAGI. CDR3 length: 14 residues. As DNA, the CDR3 is TGTGCCAGCAGTCGAGGGACAGGGAAAGATGGCTACACCTTC. Translating it yields CASSRGTGKDGYTF.

The rearrangement uses TRBV18 and TRBJ2-5; 11 positions agree with TRBD2. Trimming removed 6 bases from V and 5 bases from J; junction bases left unmatched: 14. CDR3 size: 17 residues. Germline V gene data show CDR1 as KGHSH and CDR2 as LQKENI. CDR3 bases: TGTGCCAGCTCGCCTACCGGGACTAGCGGAGGTGTGGAGACCCAGTACTTC. It specifies CASSPTGTSGGVETQYF.

The chain uses TRBV2 and TRBJ2-4, with 7 bases that match TRBD2. Germline CDR1 and CDR2: SNHLY and FYNNEI. V lost 3 bases and J lost 4; bases outside the gene matches: 6. This CDR3 has 15 amino acids. This CDR3 is CASSEISGKKNIQYF. Written as DNA, the CDR3 is TGTGCCAGCAGTGAGATCAGCGGGAAAAAAAACATTCAGTACTTC. The complete variable domain, with remaining parts taken from reference TRBV2 and TRBJ2-4, reads EPEVTQTPSHQVTQMGQEVILRCVPISNHLYFYWYRQILGQKVEFLVSFYNNEISEKSEIFDDQFSVERPDGSNFTLKIRSTKLEDSAMYFCASSEISGKKNIQYFGAGTRLSVL.

This chain links TRBV5-6 with TRBJ2-3; tentative D call: TRBD2 (5 bases). Germline V gene sequence: CDR1 SGHDT, CDR2 YYEEEE. The CDR3 is made up of 13 amino acids. The V and J ends lost 2 bases and 6 bases respectively, with 10 bases between them. CDR3 residues: CASSFLGADTQYF. The CDR3 coding sequence is TGTGCCAGCAGCTTTTTGGGAGCCGATACGCAGTATTTT.

The genes are TRBV9 and TRBJ2-1, with D unclear. Germline CDR1 is SGDLS and CDR2 is YYNGEE. This CDR3 spans 15 amino acids. Trimming cost V 3 bases and J 0 bases, with 10 bases left between them. The CDR3 coding sequence is TGTGCCAGCAGCGATAGGAGTAGCTCCTACAATGAGCAGTTCTTC. Residues: CASSDRSSSYNEQFF.